Following are 4 T cell receptor beta chains from one sample sequenced in a study of cytomegalovirus exposure and HLA in healthy donors (dated by TCRdb to about 2017). The library was produced with the immunoSEQ multiplex PCR assay. TCRdb took over this immuneACCESS table, retaining in-frame rearrangements with V and J assigned. Such tables are incomplete; in checked studies, under half of the missing clones stem from an unresolved V gene, and the remainder is unexplained. This sample holds 200,000 to 250,000 clones; roughly 83% were observed only once. The ten top clones hold about 6% of the sample. The source material was PBMCs. The receptor source for this set is a woman aged 18-29 years in good health and CMV-seronegative.

This chain connects TRBV6-1 to TRBJ1-5, with 11 bases identical to TRBD1. CDR3 size: 15 residues. Unmatched junction bases numbered 5, after V lost 5 bases and J lost 5 bases. CDR1 and CDR2 from the germline V gene are MNHNS and SASEGT. DNA for the CDR3: TGTGCCAGCAGTTTCGGACAGGGGGCGTATCAGCCCCAGCATTTT. This translates into CASSFGQGAYQPQHF.

This chain joins TRBV5-1 and TRBJ2-1, with 7 bases fitting TRBD1. With 2 bases clipped from V and 7 bases from J, the junction kept 9 bases outside the gene matches. Germline lookup yields CDR1 SGHRS and CDR2 YFSETQ. There are 15 residues in the CDR3. In DNA, the CDR3 is TGCGCCAGCAGCTTACAGGGGTCAAATCGGAATGAGCAGTTCTTC. Translation: CASSLQGSNRNEQFF. Supplemented by reference TRBV5-1 and TRBJ2-1, the full variable domain reads KAGVTQTPRYLIKTRGQQVTLSCSPISGHRSVSWYQQTPGQGLQFLFEYFSETQRNKGNFPGRFSGRQFSNSRSEMNVSTLELGDSALYLCASSLQGSNRNEQFFGPGTRLTVL.

This clone has just one count. V and J are TRBV28 and TRBJ1-1; D is perhaps TRBD1 (6 bases). CDR3 size: 15 residues. V lost 10 bases and J 4 bases, leaving 22 bases between the germline ends. Germline assignment: CDR1 MDHEN and CDR2 SYDVKM. The CDR3 DNA is TGTGCCACCCTAAACGGGGGCGGGGGTAGCACTGAAGCTTTCTTT. This sequence encodes CATLNGGGGSTEAFF.

This clone was seen once. The CDR3 reads CASSPYTGSEQYF. The CDR3, as DNA: TGTGCCAGCAGCCCGTACACAGGGTCCGAGCAGTACTTC. The V and J genes are TRBV7-6 and TRBJ2-7, with D maybe TRBD1 (6 bases). V lost 5 bases to trimming and J lost 6 bases, with 14 bases between them. The CDR3 runs 13 residues. Germline V CDR1 and CDR2: SGHVS, FNYEAQ.